These T cell receptor beta chains were read from a single sample in a study of cytomegalovirus exposure and HLA in healthy donors. The repertoire was sequenced with immunoSEQ multiplex PCR; TCRdb's copy has only in-frame clones and lacks some. Found here are 150,000 to 200,000 clones, less than 80% of them singletons; the top ten hold about 1.5%. Sequencing input: PBMCs. The origin of the receptors is a man aged 18 to 35 in good health and CMV-seronegative. Both conserved end residues are trimmed from each CDR3.

V: TRBV5-4; J: TRBJ1-1; CDR3: ASSLYGTGGTEAF
V: TRBV9; J: TRBJ2-7; CDR3: ASSATGTEGKQY
V: TRBV7-3; J: TRBJ2-3; CDR3: ASSSSGGYLDTQY
V: TRBV15; J: TRBJ1-1; CDR3: ATSKSDRMNTEAF
V: TRBV27; J: TRBJ2-1; CDR3: ASSFGRGSNNEQF
V: TRBV5-1; J: TRBJ2-2; CDR3: ASSLGLSGNTGELF
V: TRBV5-4; J: TRBJ2-1; CDR3: ASSLVGQGANEQF
V: TRBV27; J: TRBJ1-1; CDR3: ASSLAAGTEAF
V: TRBV5-6; J: TRBJ1-2; CDR3: ASSLEGAGYGYT
V: TRBV7-2; J: TRBJ1-3; CDR3: ASSRPEGNSGNTIY
V: TRBV5-3; J: TRBJ1-5; CDR3: ARRGSDRALNQPQH
V: TRBV7-2; J: TRBJ2-3; CDR3: ASSPDRGSTDTQY
V: TRBV6-1; J: TRBJ2-3; CDR3: ASRNTDRGPDTQY
V: TRBV6-1; J: TRBJ2-1; CDR3: ASSFALAGEQF
V: TRBV5-4; J: TRBJ2-5; CDR3: ASSLGQGRQETQY
V: TRBV28; J: TRBJ1-2; CDR3: ASTRQGAGYGYT
V: TRBV4-2; J: TRBJ2-3; CDR3: ASSQDGGASGPGTQY
V: TRBV27; J: TRBJ1-2; CDR3: ASSPGTGKGYGYT
V: TRBV6-6; J: TRBJ1-6; CDR3: ASSYGFDSDSPLH
V: TRBV5-1; J: TRBJ2-7; CDR3: ASSRPQGSYEQY
V: TRBV28; J: TRBJ2-7; CDR3: ASSPPYYEQY
V: TRBV19; J: TRBJ1-5; CDR3: ASNTGTDNQPQH
V: TRBV4-1; J: TRBJ1-2; CDR3: ASSQVAGDYNYGYT
V: TRBV6-6; J: TRBJ2-3; CDR3: ASSPGSPDTQY
V: TRBV5-4; J: TRBJ1-2; CDR3: ASRPDRGFYGYT
V: TRBV29-1; J: TRBJ1-1; CDR3: SGQVNTEAF
V: TRBV18; J: TRBJ1-2; CDR3: ASSTNPTENYGYT
V: TRBV4-1; J: TRBJ1-5; CDR3: ASSQEEQTWQPQH
V: TRBV6-5; J: TRBJ1-5; CDR3: ASSPRTGQQPQH
V: TRBV7-6; J: TRBJ1-5; CDR3: ASSPRDRDDQPQH